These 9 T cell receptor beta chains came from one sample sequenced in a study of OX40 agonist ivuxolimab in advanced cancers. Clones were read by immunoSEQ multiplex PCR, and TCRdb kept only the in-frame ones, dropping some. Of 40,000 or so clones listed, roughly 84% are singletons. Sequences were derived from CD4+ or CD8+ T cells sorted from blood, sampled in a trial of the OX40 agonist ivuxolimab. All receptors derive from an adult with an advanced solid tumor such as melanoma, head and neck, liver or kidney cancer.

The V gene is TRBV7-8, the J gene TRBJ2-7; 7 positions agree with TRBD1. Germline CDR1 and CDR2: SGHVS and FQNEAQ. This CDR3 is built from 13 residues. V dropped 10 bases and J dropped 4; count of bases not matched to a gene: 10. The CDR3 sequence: CATDQGVGYEQYF. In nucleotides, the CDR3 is TGTGCCACCGACCAGGGGGTGGGATACGAGCAGTACTTC.

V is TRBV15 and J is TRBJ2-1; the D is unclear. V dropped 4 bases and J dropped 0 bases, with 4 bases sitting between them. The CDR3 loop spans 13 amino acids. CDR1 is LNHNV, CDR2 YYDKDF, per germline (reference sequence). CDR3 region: CATSKSSYNEQFF. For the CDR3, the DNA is TGTGCCACCAGCAAGAGCTCCTACAATGAGCAGTTCTTC.

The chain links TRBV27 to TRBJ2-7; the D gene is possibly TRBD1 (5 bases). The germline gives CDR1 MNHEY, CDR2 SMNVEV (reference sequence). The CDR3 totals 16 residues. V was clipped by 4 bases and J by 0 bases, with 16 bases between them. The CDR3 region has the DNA TGTGCCAGCAGTTACAAGGGGTACGCATTCTCCTACGAGCAGTACTTC. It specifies CASSYKGYAFSYEQYF.

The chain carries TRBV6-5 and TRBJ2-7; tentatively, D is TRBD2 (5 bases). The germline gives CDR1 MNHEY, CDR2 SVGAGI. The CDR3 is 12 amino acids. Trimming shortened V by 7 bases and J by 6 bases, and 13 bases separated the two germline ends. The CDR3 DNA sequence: TGTGCCAGCACGGCTAGCTCTCTCGAGCAGTACTTC. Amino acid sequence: CASTASSLEQYF.

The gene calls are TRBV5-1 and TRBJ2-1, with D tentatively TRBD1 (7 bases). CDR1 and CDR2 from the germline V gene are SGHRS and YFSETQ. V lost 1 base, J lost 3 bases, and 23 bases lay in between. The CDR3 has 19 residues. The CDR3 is CASSLQQGILTSSYNEQFF. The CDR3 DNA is TGCGCCAGCAGCTTGCAACAGGGGATTTTGACTAGTAGCTACAATGAGCAGTTCTTC.

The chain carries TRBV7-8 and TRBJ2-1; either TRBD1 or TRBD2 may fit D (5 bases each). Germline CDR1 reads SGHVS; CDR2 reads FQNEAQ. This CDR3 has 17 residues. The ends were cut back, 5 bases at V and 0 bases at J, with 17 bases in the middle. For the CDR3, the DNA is TGTGCCAGCAGCCCCCGGGACCGACGGAGCTCCTACAATGAGCAGTTCTTC. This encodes CASSPRDRRSSYNEQFF.

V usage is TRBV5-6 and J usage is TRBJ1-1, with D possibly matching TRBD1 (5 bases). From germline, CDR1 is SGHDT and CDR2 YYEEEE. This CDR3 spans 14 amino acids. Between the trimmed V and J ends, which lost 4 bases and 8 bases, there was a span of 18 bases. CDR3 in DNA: TGTGCCAGCAGCCCCGGGACGGCTAGAGGGGAAGCTTTCTTT. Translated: CASSPGTARGEAFF.

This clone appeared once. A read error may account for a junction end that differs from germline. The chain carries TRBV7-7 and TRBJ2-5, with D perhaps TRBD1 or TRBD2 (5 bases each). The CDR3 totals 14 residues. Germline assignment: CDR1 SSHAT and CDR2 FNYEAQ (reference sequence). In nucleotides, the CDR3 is TGTGCTAGCAGCTGGGGACCCGGGGACGAGACCCAGTACTTC. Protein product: CASSWGPGDETQYF.

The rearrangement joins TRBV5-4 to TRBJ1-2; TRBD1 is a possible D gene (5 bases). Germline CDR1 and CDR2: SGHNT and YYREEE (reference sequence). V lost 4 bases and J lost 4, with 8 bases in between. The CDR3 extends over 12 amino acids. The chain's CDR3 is CASSDGTYGYTF. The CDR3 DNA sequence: TGTGCCAGCAGCGACGGGACCTATGGCTACACCTTC.